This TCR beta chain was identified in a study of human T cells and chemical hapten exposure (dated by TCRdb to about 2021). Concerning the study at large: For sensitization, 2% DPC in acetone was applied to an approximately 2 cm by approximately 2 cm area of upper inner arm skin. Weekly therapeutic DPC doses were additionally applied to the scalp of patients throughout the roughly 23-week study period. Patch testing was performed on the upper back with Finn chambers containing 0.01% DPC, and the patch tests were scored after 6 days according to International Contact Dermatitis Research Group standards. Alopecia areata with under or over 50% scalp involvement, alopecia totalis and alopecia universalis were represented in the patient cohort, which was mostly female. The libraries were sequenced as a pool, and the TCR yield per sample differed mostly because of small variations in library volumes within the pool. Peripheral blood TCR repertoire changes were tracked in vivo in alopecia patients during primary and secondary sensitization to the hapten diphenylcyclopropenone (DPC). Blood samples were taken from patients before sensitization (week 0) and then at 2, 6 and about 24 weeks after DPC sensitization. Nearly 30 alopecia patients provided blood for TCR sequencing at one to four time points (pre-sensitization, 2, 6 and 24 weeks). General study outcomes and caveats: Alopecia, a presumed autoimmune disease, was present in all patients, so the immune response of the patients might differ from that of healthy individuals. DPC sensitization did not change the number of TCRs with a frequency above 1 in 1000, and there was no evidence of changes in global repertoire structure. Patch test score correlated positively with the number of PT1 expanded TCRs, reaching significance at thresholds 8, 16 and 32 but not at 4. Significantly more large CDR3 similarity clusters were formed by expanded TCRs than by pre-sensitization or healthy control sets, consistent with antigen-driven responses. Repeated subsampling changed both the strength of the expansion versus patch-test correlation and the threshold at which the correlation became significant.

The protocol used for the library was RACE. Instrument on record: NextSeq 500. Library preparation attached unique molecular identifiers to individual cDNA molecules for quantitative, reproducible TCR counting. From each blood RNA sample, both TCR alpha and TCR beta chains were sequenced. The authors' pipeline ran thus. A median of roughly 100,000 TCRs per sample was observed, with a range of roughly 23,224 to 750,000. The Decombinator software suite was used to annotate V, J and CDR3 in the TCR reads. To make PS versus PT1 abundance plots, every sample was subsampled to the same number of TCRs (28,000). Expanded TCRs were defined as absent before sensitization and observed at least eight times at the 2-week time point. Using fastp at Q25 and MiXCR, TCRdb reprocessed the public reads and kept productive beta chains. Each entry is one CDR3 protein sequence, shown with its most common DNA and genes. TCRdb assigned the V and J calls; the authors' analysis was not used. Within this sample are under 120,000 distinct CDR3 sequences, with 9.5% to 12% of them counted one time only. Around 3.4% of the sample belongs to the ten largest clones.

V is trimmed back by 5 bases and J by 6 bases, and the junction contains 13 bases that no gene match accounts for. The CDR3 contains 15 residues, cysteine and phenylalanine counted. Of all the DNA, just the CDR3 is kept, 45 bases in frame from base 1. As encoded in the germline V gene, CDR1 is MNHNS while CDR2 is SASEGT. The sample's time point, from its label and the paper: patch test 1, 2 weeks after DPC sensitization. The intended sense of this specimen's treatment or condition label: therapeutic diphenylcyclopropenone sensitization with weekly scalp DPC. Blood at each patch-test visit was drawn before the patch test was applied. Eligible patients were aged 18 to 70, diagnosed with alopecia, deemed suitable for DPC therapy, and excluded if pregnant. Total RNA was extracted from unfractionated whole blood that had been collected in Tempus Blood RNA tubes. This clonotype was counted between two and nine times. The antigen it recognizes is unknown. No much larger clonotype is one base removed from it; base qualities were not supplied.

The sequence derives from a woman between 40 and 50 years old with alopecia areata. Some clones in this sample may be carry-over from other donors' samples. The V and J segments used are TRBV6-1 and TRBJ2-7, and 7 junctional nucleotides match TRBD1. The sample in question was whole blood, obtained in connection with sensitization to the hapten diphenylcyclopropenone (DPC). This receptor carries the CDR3 CASSRDWDSVLEQYF. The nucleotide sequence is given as TGTGCCAGCAGTAGAGACTGGGACAGCGTACTCGAGCAGTACTTC.